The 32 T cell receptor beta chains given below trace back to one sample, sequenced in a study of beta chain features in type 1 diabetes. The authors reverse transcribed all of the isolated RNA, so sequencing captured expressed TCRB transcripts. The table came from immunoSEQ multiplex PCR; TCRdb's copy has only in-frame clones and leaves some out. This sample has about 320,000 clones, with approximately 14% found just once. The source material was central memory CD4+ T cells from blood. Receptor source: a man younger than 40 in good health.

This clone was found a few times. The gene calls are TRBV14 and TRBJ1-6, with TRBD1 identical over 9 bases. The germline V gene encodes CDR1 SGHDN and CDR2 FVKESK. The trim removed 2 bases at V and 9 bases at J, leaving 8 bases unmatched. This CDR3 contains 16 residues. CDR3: CASSQKGQGISSPLHF. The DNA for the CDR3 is TGTGCCAGCAGCCAAAAGGGACAGGGAATCAGTTCACCCCTCCACTTT. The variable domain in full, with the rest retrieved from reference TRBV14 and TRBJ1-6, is EAGVTQFPSHSVIEKGQTVTLRCDPISGHDNLYWYRRVMGKEIKFLLHFVKESKQDESGMPNNRFLAERTGGTYSTLKVQPAELEDSGVYFCASSQKGQGISSPLHFGNGTRLTVT.

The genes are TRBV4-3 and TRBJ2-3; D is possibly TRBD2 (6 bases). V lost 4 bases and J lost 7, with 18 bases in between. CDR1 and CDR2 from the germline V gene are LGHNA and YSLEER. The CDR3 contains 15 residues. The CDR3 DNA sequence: TGCGCCAGCAGCCCGAACACGGGGGATGCAAATACGCAGTATTTT. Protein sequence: CASSPNTGDANTQYF.

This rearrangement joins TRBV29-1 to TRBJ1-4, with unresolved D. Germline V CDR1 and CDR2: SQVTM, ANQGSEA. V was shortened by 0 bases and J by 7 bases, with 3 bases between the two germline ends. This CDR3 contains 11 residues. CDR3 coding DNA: TGCAGCGTTGAAGACCGTGAAAAACTGTTTTTT. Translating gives CSVEDREKLFF.

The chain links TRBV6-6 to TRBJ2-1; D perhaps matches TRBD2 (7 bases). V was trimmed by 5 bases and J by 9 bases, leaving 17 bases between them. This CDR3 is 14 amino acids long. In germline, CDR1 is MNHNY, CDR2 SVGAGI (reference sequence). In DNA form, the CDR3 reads TGTGCCAGCAGTCAGAGGGGGGGAACCGGTGAGCAGTTCTTC. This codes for CASSQRGGTGEQFF.

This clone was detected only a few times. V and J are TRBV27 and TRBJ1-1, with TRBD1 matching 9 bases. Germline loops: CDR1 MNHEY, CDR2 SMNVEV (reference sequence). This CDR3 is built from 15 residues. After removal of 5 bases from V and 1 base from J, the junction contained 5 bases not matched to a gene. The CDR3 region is CASSLQGAGNTEAFF. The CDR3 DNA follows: TGTGCCAGCAGTCTACAGGGGGCGGGGAACACTGAAGCTTTCTTT.

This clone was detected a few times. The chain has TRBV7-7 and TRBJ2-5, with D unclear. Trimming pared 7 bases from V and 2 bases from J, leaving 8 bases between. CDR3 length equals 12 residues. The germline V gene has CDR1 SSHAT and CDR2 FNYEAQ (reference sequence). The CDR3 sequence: CASNRPQETQYF. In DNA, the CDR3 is TGTGCCAGCAACCGCCCGCAAGAGACCCAGTACTTC.

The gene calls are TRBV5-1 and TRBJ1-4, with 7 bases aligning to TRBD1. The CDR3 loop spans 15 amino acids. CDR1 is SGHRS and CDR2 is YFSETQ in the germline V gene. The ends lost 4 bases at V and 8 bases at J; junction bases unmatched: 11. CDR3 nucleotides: TGCGCCAGCAGCCTGTCCGGGACAGTAGGCGAAAAACTGTTTTTT. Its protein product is CASSLSGTVGEKLFF.

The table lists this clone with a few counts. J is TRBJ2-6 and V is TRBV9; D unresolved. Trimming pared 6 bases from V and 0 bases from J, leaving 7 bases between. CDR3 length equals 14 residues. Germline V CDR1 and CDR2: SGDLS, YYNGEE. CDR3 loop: CASTAYSGANVLTF. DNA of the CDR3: TGTGCCAGCACCGCCTACTCTGGGGCCAACGTCCTGACTTTC.

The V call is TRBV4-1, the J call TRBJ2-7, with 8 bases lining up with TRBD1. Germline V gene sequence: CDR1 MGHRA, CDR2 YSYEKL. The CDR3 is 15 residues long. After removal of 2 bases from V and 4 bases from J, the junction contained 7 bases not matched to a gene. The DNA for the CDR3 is TGCGCCAGCAGCCAATCAGGACAGGGTGTTTACGAGCAGTACTTC. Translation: CASSQSGQGVYEQYF.

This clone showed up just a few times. The CDR3 is CASTGQPGTGELFF. CDR3 coding DNA: TGTGCCAGCACGGGACAGCCAGGGACCGGGGAGCTGTTTTTT. This chain joins TRBV6-1 and TRBJ2-2; 7 bases are a match to TRBD1. The CDR3 has 14 residues. Trimming cost V 7 bases and J 5 bases; bases outside gene matches: 7. The germline V gene has CDR1 MNHNS and CDR2 SASEGT.

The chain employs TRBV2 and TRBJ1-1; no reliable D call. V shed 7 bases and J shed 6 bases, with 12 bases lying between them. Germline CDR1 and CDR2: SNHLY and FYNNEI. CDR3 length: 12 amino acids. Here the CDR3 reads CASTYARAEAFF. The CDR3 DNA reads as TGTGCCAGCACCTACGCACGGGCTGAAGCTTTCTTT.

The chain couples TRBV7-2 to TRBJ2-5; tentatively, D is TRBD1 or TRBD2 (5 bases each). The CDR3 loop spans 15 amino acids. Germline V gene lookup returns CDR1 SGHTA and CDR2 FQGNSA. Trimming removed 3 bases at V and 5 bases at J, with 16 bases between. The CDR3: CASSLGVVASETQYF. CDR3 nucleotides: TGTGCCAGCAGCTTGGGGGTGGTTGCTTCGGAGACCCAGTACTTC.

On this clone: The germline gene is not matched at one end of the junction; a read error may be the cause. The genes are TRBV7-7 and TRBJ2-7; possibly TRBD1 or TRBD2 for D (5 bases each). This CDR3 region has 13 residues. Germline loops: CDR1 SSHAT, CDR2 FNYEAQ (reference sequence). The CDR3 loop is CASSQGPGLEQYF. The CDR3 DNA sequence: TGCGCCAGCAGCCAAGGTCCGGGGCTCGAGCAGTACTTC.

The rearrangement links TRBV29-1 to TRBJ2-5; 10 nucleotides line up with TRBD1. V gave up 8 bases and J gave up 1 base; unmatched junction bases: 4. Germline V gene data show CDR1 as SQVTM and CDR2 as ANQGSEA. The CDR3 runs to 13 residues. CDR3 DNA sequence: TGCAGCACAAGGACAGGGGGCCAAGAGACCCAGTACTTC. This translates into CSTRTGGQETQYF.

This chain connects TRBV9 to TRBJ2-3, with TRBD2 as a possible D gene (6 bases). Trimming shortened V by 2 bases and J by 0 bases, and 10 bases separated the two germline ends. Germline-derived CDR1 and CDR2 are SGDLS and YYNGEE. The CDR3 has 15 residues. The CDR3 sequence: CASSVAGTSTDTQYF. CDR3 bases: TGTGCCAGCAGCGTCGCCGGGACTAGCACAGATACGCAGTATTTT.

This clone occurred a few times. The CDR3 DNA follows: TGTGCCAGCAGTGCCCCCCACGGGGCCTTCAGGCAGTTCTTC. Its translation: CASSAPHGAFRQFF. V is TRBV2 and J is TRBJ2-1; D assignment may be TRBD1 or TRBD2 (5 bases each). Per germline, CDR1 SNHLY and CDR2 FYNNEI. The CDR3 sequence is 14 residues long. V was cut by 4 bases and J by 12 bases, with 19 bases left in between. The full variable domain, with the rest looked up from reference TRBV2 and TRBJ2-1, is EPEVTQTPSHQVTQMGQEVILRCVPISNHLYFYWYRQILGQKVEFLVSFYNNEISEKSEIFDDQFSVERPDGSNFTLKIRSTKLEDSAMYFCASSAPHGAFRQFFGPGTRLTVL.

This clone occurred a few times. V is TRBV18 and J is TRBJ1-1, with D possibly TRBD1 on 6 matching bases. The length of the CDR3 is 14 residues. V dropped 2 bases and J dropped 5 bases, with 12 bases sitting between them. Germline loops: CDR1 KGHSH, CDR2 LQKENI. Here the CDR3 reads CASSPRPGDTEAFF. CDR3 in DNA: TGTGCCAGCTCACCAAGGCCAGGGGATACTGAAGCTTTCTTT. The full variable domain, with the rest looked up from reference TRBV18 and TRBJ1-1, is NAGVMQNPRHLVRRRGQEARLRCSPMKGHSHVYWYRQLPEEGLKFMVYLQKENIIDESGMPKERFSAEFPKEGPSILRIQQVVRGDSAAYFCASSPRPGDTEAFFGQGTRLTVV.

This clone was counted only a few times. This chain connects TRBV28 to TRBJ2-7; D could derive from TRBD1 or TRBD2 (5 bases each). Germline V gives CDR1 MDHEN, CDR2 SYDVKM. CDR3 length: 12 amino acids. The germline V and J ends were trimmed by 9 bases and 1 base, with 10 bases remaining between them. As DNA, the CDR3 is TGTGCCAGTGGATGGGGGTCCTACGAGCAGTACTTC. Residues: CASGWGSYEQYF.

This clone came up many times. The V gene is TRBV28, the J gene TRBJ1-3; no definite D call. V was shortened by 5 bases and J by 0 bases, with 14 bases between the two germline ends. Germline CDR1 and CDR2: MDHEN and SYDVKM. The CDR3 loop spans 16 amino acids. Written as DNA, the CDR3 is TGTGCCAGCAGTCCCCACGCAGGTTCCTCTGGAAACACCATATATTTT. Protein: CASSPHAGSSGNTIYF.

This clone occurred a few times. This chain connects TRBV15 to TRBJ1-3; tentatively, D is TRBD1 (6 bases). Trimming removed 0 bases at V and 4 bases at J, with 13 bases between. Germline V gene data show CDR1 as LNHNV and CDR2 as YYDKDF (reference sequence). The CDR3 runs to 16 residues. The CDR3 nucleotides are TGTGCCACCAGCAGAGATTCGGGGGGCGCCGGAAACACCATATATTTT. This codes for CATSRDSGGAGNTIYF.

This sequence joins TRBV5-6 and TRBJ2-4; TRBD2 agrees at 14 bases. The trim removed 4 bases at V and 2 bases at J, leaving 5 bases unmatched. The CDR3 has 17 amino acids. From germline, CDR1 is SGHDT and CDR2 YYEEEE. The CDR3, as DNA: TGTGCCAGCAGCGGACTAGCGGGGGGAACGACCAAAAACATTCAGTACTTC. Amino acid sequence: CASSGLAGGTTKNIQYF.

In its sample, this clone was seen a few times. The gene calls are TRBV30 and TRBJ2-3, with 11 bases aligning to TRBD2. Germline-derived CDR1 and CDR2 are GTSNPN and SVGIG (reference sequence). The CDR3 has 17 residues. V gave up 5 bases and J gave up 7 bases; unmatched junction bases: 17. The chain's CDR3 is CAWSQGLAGGPQNTQYF. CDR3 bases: TGTGCCTGGTCTCAGGGCTTAGCGGGAGGGCCTCAAAATACGCAGTATTTT.

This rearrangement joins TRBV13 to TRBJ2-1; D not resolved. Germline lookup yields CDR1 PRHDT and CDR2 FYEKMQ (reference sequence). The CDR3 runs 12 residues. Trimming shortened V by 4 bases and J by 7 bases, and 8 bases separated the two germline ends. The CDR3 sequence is CASSSRRNEQFF. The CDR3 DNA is TGTGCCAGCAGCTCCCGAAGGAATGAGCAGTTCTTC.

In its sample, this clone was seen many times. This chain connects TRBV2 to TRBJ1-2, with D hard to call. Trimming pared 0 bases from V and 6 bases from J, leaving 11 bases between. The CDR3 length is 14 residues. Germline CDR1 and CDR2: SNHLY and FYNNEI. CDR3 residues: CASSEARGGHGYTF. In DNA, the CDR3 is TGTGCCAGCAGTGAAGCGAGAGGAGGTCATGGCTACACCTTC.

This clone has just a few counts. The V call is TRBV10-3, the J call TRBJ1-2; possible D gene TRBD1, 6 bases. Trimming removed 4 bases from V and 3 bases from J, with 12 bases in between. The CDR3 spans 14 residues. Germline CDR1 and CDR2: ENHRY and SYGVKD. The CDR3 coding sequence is TGTGCCATCAGTGGGCCAACAGGGCACTATGGCTACACCTTC. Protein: CAISGPTGHYGYTF.

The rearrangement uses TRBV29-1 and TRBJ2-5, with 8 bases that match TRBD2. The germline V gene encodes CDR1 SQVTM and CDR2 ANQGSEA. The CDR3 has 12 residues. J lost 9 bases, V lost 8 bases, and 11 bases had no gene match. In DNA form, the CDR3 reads TGCAGCTTCCGCGAAGCGGGGGAGGCCCAGTACTTC. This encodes CSFREAGEAQYF.

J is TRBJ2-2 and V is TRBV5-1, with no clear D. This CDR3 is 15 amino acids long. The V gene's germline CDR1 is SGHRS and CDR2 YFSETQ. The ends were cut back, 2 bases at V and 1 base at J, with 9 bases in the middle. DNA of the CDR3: TGCGCCAGCAGCTTAGGGCGCGGGAACACCGGGGAGCTGTTTTTT. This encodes CASSLGRGNTGELFF.

The CDR3 sequence: CASSPAGQGRNTIYF. The CDR3 DNA follows: TGTGCCAGCTCACCAGCAGGACAGGGCCGAAACACCATATATTTT. The chain uses TRBV18 and TRBJ1-3; 8 bases align to TRBD1. V lost 2 bases, J lost 5 bases, and 5 bases stayed unmatched. Germline CDR1 and CDR2: KGHSH and LQKENI. The CDR3 is 15 amino acids.

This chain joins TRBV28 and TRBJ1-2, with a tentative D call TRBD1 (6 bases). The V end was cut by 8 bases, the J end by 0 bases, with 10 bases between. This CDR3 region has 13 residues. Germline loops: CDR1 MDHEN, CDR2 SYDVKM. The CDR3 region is CASARGSNYGYTF. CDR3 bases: TGTGCCAGCGCAAGGGGGTCTAACTATGGCTACACCTTC.

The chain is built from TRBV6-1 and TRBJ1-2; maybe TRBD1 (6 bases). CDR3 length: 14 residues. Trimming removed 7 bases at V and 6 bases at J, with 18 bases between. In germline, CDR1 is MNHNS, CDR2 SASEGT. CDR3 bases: TGTGCCAGCAAATCCCCGGGACAAACCAATGGCTACACCTTC. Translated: CASKSPGQTNGYTF.

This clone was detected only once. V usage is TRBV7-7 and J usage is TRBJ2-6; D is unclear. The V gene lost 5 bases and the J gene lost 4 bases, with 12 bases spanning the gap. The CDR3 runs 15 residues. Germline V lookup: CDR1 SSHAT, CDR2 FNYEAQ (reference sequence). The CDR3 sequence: CASSLDGSGANVLTF. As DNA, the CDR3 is TGTGCCAGCAGCCTGGACGGCTCGGGGGCCAACGTCCTGACTTTC.

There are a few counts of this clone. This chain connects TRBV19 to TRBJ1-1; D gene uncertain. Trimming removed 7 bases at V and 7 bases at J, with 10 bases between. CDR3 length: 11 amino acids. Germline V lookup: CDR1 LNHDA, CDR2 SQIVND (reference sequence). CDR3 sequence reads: CASIVRGEAFF. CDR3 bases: TGTGCCAGTATCGTCCGGGGTGAAGCTTTCTTT.